One and the same sample provided the 10 T cell receptor beta chains below, sequenced in a study of blood T cells in healthy people across ages. A second about 6 to 12 cycle PCR used barcoded and J-beta primers. TCRdb reanalysed the 5' RACE reads using MiXCR and keeps one entry per CDR3 protein. The table has approximately 680,000 distinct CDR3 sequences, roughly 32% seen once. Source material: blood. These receptors came from a woman of 80 years or more in good health.

This clonotype was observed many times. This chain joins TRBV3-1 and TRBJ2-1, with 9 positions matching TRBD1. The CDR3 extends over 14 amino acids. V lost 3 bases to trimming and J lost 7 bases; unmatched junction nucleotides: 4. CDR1 and CDR2 from the germline V gene are LGHDT and YNNKEL (reference sequence). As DNA, the CDR3 is TGTGCCAGCAGCCATGGGACAGGGACAAATGAGCAGTTCTTC. As protein: CASSHGTGTNEQFF.

The V and J genes are TRBV6-2 or TRBV6-3 and TRBJ1-1, with D unresolved. The CDR3 extends over 14 amino acids. Trimming removed 6 bases from V and 3 bases from J, with 14 bases in between. Germline CDR1 and CDR2: MNHEY and SVGEGT. The CDR3 bases are TGTGCCAGCAGGGGCAGGACGGAGTACACTGAAGCTTTCTTT. Residues: CASRGRTEYTEAFF.

This clonotype was found many times. This chain joins TRBV24-1 and TRBJ2-1; the match to TRBD2 covers 9 bases. The CDR3 is 14 amino acids. Trimming took 6 bases from V and 4 from J; bases not matched to a gene: 3. Germline loops: CDR1 KGHDR, CDR2 SFDVKD. CDR3 bases: TGTGCCACCAGTCGCGGGGGGGGATACAATGAGCAGTTCTTC. It codes for CATSRGGGYNEQFF.

The sample holds a few counts of this clonotype. The chain uses TRBV4-2 and TRBJ2-5, with TRBD2 identical over 9 bases. Germline V gives CDR1 LGHNA, CDR2 YNFKEQ. CDR3 length: 16 residues. J gave up 11 bases and V 1 base, and 14 bases lay outside the gene matches. The CDR3 reads CASSQGGGGEYNEQYF. In DNA, the CDR3 is TGTGCCAGCAGCCAAGGGGGCGGGGGGGAGTACAATGAGCAGTACTTC.

The chain's CDR3 is CASSRTGSQGYTF. CDR3 in DNA: TGTGCCAGCAGCCGGACAGGGAGTCAGGGCTACACCTTC. The J gene is TRBJ1-2, the V gene TRBV7-2; 8 bases fit TRBD1. V was pared by 5 bases and J by 8 bases, with 7 bases of the junction left unmatched. Germline V lookup: CDR1 SGHTA, CDR2 FQGNSA. The CDR3 totals 13 residues. Complete variable domain (other parts from reference TRBV7-2 and TRBJ1-2): GAGVSQSPSNKVTEKGKDVELRCDPISGHTALYWYRQSLGQGLEFLIYFQGNSAPDKSGLPSDRFSAERTGGSVSTLTIQRTQQEDSAVYLCASSRTGSQGYTFGSGTRLTVV.

This clonotype was counted many times. The rearrangement joins TRBV11-3 to TRBJ2-5; 10 bases are shared with TRBD1. The CDR3 length is 16 residues. Losses at the gene ends were 2 bases for V and 2 bases for J; bases not matched to a gene: 5. The germline gives CDR1 SGHNT, CDR2 YENEEA. CDR3 in amino acids: CASSLSGDRGQETQYF. The CDR3 coding sequence is TGTGCCAGCAGCTTATCTGGGGACAGGGGACAAGAGACCCAGTACTTC.

The chain joins TRBV20-1 to TRBJ1-3, with 8 positions matching TRBD1. CDR3 length equals 15 residues. The germline gives CDR1 DFQATT, CDR2 SNEGSKA (reference sequence). The trim removed 0 bases at V and 2 bases at J, leaving 3 bases unmatched. DNA for the CDR3: TGCAGTGCTAGAGATCGGACAGGGACTGGAAACACCATATATTTT. It codes for CSARDRTGTGNTIYF.

The rearrangement joins TRBV28 to TRBJ1-1; D is possibly TRBD1 (5 bases). CDR1 and CDR2 (germline): MDHEN, SYDVKM. There are 12 residues in the CDR3. V lost 3 bases and J 7 bases, leaving 9 bases between the germline ends. CDR3 sequence (DNA): TGTGCCAGCAGTTTTGGCAGGGTTGAAGCTTTCTTT. It is translated as CASSFGRVEAFF.

This chain uses TRBV19 with TRBJ2-1, with TRBD1 identical over 8 bases. V was clipped by 7 bases and J by 9 bases; unmatched bases: 8. Germline assignment: CDR1 LNHDA and CDR2 SQIVND (reference sequence). This CDR3 is 13 amino acids long. CDR3 sequence reads: CASTGTGGGEQFF. CDR3 coding DNA: TGTGCCAGTACCGGGACAGGAGGCGGTGAGCAGTTCTTC.

At least ten counts were recorded for this clonotype. This chain's CDR3 is CASSLAEANLNTGELFF. DNA of the CDR3: TGCGCCAGCAGCTTGGCCGAGGCTAACCTCAACACCGGGGAGCTGTTTTTT. The genes are TRBV5-1 and TRBJ2-2; D call uncertain. This CDR3 region has 17 residues. Germline V gives CDR1 SGHRS, CDR2 YFSETQ. V gave up 0 bases and J gave up 2 bases, with 14 bases separating them.